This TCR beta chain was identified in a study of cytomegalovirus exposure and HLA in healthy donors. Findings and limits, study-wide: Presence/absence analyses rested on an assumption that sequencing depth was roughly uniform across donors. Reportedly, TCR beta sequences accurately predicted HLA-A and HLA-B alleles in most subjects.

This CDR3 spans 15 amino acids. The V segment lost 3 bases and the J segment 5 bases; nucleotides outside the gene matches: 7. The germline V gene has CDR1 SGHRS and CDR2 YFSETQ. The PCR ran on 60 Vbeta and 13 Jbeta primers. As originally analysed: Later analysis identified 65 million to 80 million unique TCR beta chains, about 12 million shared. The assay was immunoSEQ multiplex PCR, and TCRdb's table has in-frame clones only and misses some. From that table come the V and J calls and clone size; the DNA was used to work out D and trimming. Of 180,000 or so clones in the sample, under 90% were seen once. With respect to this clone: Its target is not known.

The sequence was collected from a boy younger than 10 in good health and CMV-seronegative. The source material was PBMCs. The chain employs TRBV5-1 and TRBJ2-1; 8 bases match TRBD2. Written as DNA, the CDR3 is TGCGCCAGCAGCTCCCGGGGGGGCGGTGACAATGAGCAGTTCTTC. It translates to CASSSRGGGDNEQFF.